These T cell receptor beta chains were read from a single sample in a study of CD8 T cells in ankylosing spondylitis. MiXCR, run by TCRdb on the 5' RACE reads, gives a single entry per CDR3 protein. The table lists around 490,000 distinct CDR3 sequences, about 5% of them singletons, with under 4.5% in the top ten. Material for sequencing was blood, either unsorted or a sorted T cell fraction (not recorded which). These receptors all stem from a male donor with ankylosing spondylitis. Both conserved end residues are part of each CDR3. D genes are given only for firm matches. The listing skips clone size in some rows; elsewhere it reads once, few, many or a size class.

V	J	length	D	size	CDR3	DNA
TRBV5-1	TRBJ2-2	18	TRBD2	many	CASSLGMTSGQNTGELFF	TGCGCCAGCAGCTTGGGGATGACTAGCGGGCAGAACACCGGGGAGCTGTTTTTT
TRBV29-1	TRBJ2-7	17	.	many	CSVEGGPIGEMKYEQYF	TGCAGCGTTGAAGGGGGACCGATTGGAGAAATGAAATACGAGCAGTACTTC
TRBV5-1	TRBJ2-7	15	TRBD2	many	CASSRTSGSVHEQYF	TGCGCCAGCAGCCGAACTAGCGGGAGCGTCCACGAGCAGTACTTC
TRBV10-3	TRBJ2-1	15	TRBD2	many	CAIRILAGDYNEQFF	TGTGCCATCAGGATACTAGCGGGAGATTACAATGAGCAGTTCTTC
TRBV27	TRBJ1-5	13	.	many	CASIGQNYQPQHF	TGTGCCAGCATTGGCCAGAATTATCAGCCCCAGCATTTT
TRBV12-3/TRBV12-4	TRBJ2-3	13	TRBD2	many	CASSWVGGGTQYF	TGTGCCAGCAGTTGGGTTGGCGGGGGAACGCAGTATTTT
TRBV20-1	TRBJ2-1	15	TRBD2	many	CSARGAGRAYNEQFF	TGCAGTGCTAGAGGGGCCGGGAGGGCTTACAATGAGCAGTTCTTC
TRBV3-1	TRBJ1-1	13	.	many	CASSQEGRTEAFF	TGTGCCAGCAGCCAGGAGGGTCGGACTGAAGCTTTCTTT
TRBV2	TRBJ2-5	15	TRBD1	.	CASSFNRGGQETQYF	TGTGCCAGCAGCTTTAACAGGGGTGGACAAGAGACCCAGTACTTC
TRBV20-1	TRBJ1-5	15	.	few	CSGSPSIGGNQPQHF	TGCAGTGGAAGCCCTTCGATAGGAGGCAATCAGCCCCAGCATTTT
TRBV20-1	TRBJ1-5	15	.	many	CSARDLGGGSQPQHF	TGCAGTGCTAGAGATCTAGGAGGGGGAAGTCAGCCCCAGCATTTT
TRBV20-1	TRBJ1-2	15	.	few	CSARDPIAALYGYTF	TGCAGTGCTAGAGACCCCATCGCGGCTCTCTATGGCTACACCTTC
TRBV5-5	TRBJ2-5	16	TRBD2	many	CASSYWGLAAQETQYF	TGTGCCAGCAGCTACTGGGGACTAGCGGCTCAAGAGACCCAGTACTTC
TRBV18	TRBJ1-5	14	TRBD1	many	CASSSRDSLQPQHF	TGTGCCAGCTCATCCCGGGACAGCCTTCAGCCCCAGCATTTT
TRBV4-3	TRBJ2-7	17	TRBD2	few	CASSQRLAGAGNYEQYF	TGCGCCAGCAGCCAAAGGCTAGCGGGGGCCGGGAACTACGAGCAGTACTTC
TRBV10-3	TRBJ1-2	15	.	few	CAISESPRAYYGYTF	TGTGCCATCAGTGAGTCACCCCGGGCCTACTATGGCTACACCTTC
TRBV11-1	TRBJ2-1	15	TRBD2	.	CASSLEAGVHNEQFF	TGTGCCAGCAGCTTAGAAGCGGGGGTTCATAATGAGCAGTTCTTC
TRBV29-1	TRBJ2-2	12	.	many	CSVMGATGELFF	TGCAGCGTTATGGGAGCCACCGGGGAGCTGTTTTTT
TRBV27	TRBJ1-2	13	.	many	CASRYRGASGYTF	TGTGCCAGCAGATATAGGGGTGCCTCTGGCTACACCTTC
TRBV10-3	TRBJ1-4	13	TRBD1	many	CAIRDRGDEKLFF	TGTGCCATCAGGGACAGGGGAGATGAAAAACTGTTTTTT
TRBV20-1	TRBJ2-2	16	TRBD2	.	CSGGTSGRSGTGELFF	TGCAGTGGAGGGACTAGCGGGAGATCGGGGACCGGGGAGCTGTTTTTT
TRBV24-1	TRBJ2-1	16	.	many	CATGEKGRGFYNEQFF	TGTGCCACTGGAGAAAAAGGTCGGGGGTTTTACAATGAGCAGTTCTTC
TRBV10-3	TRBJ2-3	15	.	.	CAISDTVSNTDTQYF	TGTGCCATCAGTGACACCGTCTCCAACACAGATACGCAGTATTTT
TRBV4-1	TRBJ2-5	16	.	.	CASSQAGRAIEETQYF	TGCGCCAGCAGCCAAGCAGGTCGAGCAATTGAAGAGACCCAGTACTTC
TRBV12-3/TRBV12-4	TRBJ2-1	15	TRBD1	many	CASSLKQGAYNEQFF	TGTGCCAGCAGTTTAAAGCAGGGGGCGTACAATGAGCAGTTCTTC
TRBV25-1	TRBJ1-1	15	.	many	CASSESVLGNTEAFF	TGTGCCAGCAGTGAATCGGTGTTGGGGAACACTGAAGCTTTCTTT
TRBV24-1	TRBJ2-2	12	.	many	CATSGIPGELFF	TGTGCCACCAGTGGCATACCCGGGGAGCTGTTTTTT
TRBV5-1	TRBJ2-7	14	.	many	CASSSAGLGYEQYF	TGCGCCAGCAGCTCTGCGGGATTAGGCTACGAGCAGTACTTC
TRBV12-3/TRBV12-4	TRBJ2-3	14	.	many	CASGKTAATDTQYF	TGTGCCAGCGGGAAGACTGCCGCCACAGATACGCAGTATTTT
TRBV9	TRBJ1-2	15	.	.	CASSARGEPINGYTF	TGTGCCAGCAGCGCGCGAGGCGAACCGATTAACGGCTACACCTTC
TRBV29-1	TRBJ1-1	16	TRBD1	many	CSVVKGGRGLNTEAFF	TGCAGCGTTGTCAAGGGGGGGAGGGGGCTGAACACTGAAGCTTTCTTT
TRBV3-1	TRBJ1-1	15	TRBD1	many	CASSLIGTGNTEAFF	TGTGCCAGCAGCCTCATAGGGACAGGTAACACTGAAGCTTTCTTT
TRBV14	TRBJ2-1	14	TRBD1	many	CASTEWDSHNEQFF	TGTGCCAGCACCGAATGGGACAGCCACAATGAGCAGTTCTTC
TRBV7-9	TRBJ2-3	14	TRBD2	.	CASILAGVTDTQYF	TGTGCCAGCATTCTAGCGGGAGTCACAGATACGCAGTATTTT
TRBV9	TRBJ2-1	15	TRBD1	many	CASSPSGTVHNEQFF	TGTGCCAGCAGCCCTTCCGGGACAGTCCACAATGAGCAGTTCTTC
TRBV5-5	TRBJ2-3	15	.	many	CASSLEGGLVDTQYF	TGTGCCAGCAGCTTGGAGGGGGGGTTAGTAGATACGCAGTATTTT
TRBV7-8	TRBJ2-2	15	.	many	CASSFGRLATGELFF	TGTGCCAGCAGCTTCGGTCGTCTAGCGACCGGGGAGCTGTTTTTT
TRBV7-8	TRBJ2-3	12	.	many	CASSFSGSAQYF	TGTGCCAGCAGCTTCTCAGGCTCAGCGCAGTATTTT
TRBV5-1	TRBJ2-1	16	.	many	CASSSGEYASYNEQFF	TGCGCCAGCAGCTCAGGGGAATACGCCTCCTACAATGAGCAGTTCTTC
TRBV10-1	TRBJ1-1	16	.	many	CASSEGRPSWNTEAFF	TGCGCCAGCAGTGAAGGCAGGCCATCTTGGAACACTGAAGCTTTCTTT
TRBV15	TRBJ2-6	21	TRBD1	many	CATSRDPFSTGYPTGANVLTF	TGTGCCACCAGCAGAGACCCCTTTTCGACAGGGTATCCCACTGGGGCCAACGTCCTGACTTTC
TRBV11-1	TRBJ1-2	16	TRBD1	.	CASSLVQQGAHYGYTF	TGTGCCAGCAGCTTAGTTCAACAGGGGGCCCACTATGGCTACACCTTC
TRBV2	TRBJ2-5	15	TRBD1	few	CASSTFRDSQETQYF	TGTGCCAGCAGTACGTTCCGGGACAGCCAAGAGACCCAGTACTTC